This T cell receptor beta chain was identified during a study of shared T cell receptors in the human thymus. V shed 0 bases and J shed 0 bases, with 15 bases lying between them. Germline V gene data show CDR1 as SQVTM and CDR2 as ANQGSEA. There are 17 residues in the CDR3. The table came from immunoSEQ multiplex PCR; TCRdb's copy has only in-frame clones and leaves some out. The sample shows approximately 400,000 clones, about 95% of them seen only once. This clone was counted a single time. The chain couples TRBV29-1 to TRBJ1-3; D may be TRBD1 (5 bases). Material: thymocytes. This clonotype was obtained from a human donor. This CDR3 reads CSVEDRQTSLSGNTIYF. In DNA, the CDR3 is TGCAGCGTTGAAGATAGACAGACTAGCCTCTCTGGAAACACCATATATTTT.